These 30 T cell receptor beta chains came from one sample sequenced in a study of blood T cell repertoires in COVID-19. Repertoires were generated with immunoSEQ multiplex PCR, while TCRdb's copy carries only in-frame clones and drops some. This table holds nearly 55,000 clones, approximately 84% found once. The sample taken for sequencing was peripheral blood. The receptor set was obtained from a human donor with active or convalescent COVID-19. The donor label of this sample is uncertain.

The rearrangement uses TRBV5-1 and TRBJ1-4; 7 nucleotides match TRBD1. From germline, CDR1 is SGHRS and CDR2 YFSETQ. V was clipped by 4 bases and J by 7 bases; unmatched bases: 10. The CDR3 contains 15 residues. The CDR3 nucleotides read TGCGCCAGCAGCCCAACACAGGGGCCGGCTGAAAAACTGTTTTTT. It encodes CASSPTQGPAEKLFF.

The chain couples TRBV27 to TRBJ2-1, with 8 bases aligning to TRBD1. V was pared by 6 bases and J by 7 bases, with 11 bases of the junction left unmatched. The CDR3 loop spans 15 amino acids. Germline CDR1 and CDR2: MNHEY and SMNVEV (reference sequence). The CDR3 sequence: CASRASRQGWNEQFF. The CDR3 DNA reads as TGTGCCAGCAGGGCAAGCAGACAGGGGTGGAATGAGCAGTTCTTC.

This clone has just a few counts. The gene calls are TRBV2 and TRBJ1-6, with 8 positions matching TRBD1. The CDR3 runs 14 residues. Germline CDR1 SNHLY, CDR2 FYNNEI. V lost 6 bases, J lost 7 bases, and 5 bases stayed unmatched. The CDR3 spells CASRGQGLNSPLHF. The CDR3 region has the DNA TGTGCCAGCAGAGGACAGGGTTTGAATTCACCCCTCCACTTT.

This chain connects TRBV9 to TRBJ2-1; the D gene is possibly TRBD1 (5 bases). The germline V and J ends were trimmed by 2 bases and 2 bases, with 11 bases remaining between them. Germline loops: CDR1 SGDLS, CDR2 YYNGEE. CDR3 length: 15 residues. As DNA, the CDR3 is TGTGCCAGCAGCGTTCTAGGGGCGGCCTACAATGAGCAGTTCTTC. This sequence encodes CASSVLGAAYNEQFF.

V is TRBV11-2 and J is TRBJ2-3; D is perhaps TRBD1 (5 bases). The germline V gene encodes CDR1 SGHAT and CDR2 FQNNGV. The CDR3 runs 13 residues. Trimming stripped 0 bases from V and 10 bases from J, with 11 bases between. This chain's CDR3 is CASSLDQGVAQYF. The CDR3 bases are TGTGCCAGCAGCTTAGATCAGGGTGTTGCGCAGTATTTT.

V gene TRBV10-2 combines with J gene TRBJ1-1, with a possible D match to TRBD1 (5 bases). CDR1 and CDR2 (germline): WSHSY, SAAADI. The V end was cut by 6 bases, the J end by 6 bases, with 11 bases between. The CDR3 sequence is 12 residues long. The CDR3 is CASRDTSAEAFF. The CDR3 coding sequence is TGCGCCAGCAGGGACACGAGCGCTGAAGCTTTCTTT.

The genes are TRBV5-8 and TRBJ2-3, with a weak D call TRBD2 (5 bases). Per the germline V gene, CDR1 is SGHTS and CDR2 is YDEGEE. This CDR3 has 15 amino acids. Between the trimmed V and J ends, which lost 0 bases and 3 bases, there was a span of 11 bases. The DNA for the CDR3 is TGTGCCAGCAGCTTGGAAGGGAGTGGGACAGATACGCAGTATTTT. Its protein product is CASSLEGSGTDTQYF. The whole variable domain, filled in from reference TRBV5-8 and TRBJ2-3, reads EAGVTQSPTHLIKTRGQQATLRCSPISGHTSVYWYQQALGLGLQFLLWYDEGEERNRGNFPPRFSGRQFPNYSSELNVNALELEDSALYLCASSLEGSGTDTQYFGPGTRLTVL.

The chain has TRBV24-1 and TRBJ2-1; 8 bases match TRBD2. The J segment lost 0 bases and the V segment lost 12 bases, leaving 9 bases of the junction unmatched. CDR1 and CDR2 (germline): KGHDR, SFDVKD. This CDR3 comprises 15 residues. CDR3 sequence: CAPGGSRSSYNEQFF. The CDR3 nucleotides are TGTGCCCCGGGGGGGTCCAGGAGCTCCTACAATGAGCAGTTCTTC.

The CDR3 DNA follows: TGTGCCTGGACTAGGGGGCTCCAAGAGACCCAGTACTTC. Amino acids: CAWTRGLQETQYF. This rearrangement joins TRBV30 to TRBJ2-5; 7 positions match TRBD1. CDR1 is GTSNPN, CDR2 SVGIG, per germline (reference sequence). The ends lost 4 bases at V and 1 base at J; junction bases unmatched: 3. The CDR3 sequence is 13 residues long.

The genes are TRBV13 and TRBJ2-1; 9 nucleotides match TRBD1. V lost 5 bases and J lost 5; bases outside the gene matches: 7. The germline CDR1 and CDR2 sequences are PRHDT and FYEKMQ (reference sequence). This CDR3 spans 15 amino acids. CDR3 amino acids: CASSAQDRGNNEQFF. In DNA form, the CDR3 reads TGTGCCAGCAGCGCCCAAGACAGGGGGAACAATGAGCAGTTCTTC. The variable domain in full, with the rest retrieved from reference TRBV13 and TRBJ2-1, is AAGVIQSPRHLIKEKRETATLKCYPIPRHDTVYWYQQGPGQDPQFLISFYEKMQSDKGSIPDRFSAQQFSDYHSELNMSSLELGDSALYFCASSAQDRGNNEQFFGPGTRLTVL.

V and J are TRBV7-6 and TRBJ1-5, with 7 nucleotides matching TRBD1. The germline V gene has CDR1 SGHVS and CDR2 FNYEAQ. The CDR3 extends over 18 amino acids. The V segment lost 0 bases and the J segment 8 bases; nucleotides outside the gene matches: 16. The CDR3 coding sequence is TGTGCCAGCAGCTTAGCCATCGGACAGGTTCCATCGGGGGAGCCCCAGCATTTT. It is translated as CASSLAIGQVPSGEPQHF.

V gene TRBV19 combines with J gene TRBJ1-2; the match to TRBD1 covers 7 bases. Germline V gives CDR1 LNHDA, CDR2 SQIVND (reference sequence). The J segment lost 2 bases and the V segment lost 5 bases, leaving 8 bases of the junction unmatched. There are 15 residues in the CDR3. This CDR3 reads CASSLGGQRNYGYTF. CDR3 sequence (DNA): TGTGCCAGTAGTCTAGGGGGACAGAGGAACTATGGCTACACCTTC.

The CDR3 region is CSVETGTYEQYF. The DNA for the CDR3 is TGCAGCGTTGAAACAGGTACCTACGAGCAGTACTTC. This chain connects TRBV29-1 to TRBJ2-7; D is possibly TRBD1 (5 bases). This CDR3 region has 12 residues. V was clipped by 2 bases and J by 2 bases, with 7 bases between them. The germline V gene encodes CDR1 SQVTM and CDR2 ANQGSEA.

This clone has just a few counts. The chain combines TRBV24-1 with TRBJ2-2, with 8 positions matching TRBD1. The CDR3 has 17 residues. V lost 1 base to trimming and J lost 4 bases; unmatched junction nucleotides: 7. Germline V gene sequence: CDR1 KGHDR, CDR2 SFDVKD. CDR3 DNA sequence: TGTGCCACCAGTGATTTAGGCAGGGGGCGTCCCACCGGGGAGCTGTTTTTT. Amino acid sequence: CATSDLGRGRPTGELFF.

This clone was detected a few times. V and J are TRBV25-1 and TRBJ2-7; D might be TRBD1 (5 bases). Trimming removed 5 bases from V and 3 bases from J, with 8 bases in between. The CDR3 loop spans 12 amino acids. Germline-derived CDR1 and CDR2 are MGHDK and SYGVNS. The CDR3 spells CASSKGYYEQYF. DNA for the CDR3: TGTGCCAGCAGTAAGGGGTACTACGAGCAGTACTTC.

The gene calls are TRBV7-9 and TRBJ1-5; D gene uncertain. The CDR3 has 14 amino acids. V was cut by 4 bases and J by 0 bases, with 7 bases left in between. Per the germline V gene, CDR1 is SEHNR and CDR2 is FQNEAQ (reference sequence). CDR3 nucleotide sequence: TGTGCCAGCAGCTCCCAGGCTAGCAATCAGCCCCAGCATTTT. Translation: CASSSQASNQPQHF.

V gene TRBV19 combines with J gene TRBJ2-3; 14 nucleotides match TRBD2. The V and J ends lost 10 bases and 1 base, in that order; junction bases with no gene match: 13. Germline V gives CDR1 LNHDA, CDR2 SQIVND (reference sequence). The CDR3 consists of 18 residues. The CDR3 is CATPGTSGRRGGTDTQYF. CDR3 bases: TGTGCCACCCCCGGGACTAGCGGGAGAAGGGGGGGCACAGATACGCAGTATTTT. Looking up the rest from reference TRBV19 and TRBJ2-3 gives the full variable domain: DGGITQSPKYLFRKEGQNVTLSCEQNLNHDAMYWYRQDPGQGLRLIYYSQIVNDFQKGDIAEGYSVSREKKESFPLTVTSAQKNPTAFYLCATPGTSGRRGGTDTQYFGPGTRLTVL.

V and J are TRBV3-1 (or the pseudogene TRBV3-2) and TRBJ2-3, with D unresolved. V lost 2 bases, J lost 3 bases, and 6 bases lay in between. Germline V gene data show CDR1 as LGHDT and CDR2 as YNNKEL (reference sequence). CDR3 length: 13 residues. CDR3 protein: CASSQLRTDTQYF. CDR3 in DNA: TGTGCCAGCAGCCAATTACGGACAGATACGCAGTATTTT.

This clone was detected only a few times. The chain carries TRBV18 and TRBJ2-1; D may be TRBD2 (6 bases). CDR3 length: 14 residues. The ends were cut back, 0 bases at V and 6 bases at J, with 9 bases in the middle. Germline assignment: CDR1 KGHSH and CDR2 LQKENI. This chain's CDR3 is CASSPPSSGNEQFF. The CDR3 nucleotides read TGTGCCAGCTCACCACCGAGTAGCGGCAATGAGCAGTTCTTC.

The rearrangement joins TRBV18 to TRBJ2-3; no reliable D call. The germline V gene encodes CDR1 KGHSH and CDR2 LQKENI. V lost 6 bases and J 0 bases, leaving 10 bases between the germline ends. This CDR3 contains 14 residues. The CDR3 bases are TGTGCCAGCTCCCCCACTACTAGCACAGATACGCAGTATTTT. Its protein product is CASSPTTSTDTQYF.

The CDR3 coding sequence is TGTGCCAGCAGCTTACCAGGGGTTAATTCACCCCTCCACTTT. This sequence encodes CASSLPGVNSPLHF. The V gene is TRBV7-6, the J gene TRBJ1-6; D is possibly TRBD1 (6 bases). Germline V gives CDR1 SGHVS, CDR2 FNYEAQ. The CDR3 extends over 14 amino acids. Trimming removed 2 bases at V and 6 bases at J, with 8 bases between.

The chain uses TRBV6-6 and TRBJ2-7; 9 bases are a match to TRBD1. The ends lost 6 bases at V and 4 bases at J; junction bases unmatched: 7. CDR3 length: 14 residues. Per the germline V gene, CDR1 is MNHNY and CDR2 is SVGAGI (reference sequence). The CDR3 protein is CASSAGTGRYEQYF. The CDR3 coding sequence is TGTGCCAGCAGCGCCGGGACAGGGAGGTACGAGCAGTACTTC.

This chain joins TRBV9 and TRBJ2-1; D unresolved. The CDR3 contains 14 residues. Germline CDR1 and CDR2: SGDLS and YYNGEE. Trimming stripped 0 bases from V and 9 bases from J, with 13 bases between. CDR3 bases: TGTGCCAGCAGCGTAGCTTGGGCAGTCACTGAGCAGTTCTTC. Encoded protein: CASSVAWAVTEQFF.

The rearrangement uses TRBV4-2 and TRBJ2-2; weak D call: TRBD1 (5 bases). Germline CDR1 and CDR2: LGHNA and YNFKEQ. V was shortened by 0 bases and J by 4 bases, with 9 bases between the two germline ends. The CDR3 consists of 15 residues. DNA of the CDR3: TGTGCCAGCAGCCAAGATCAGGGTGGCACCGGGGAGCTGTTTTTT. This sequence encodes CASSQDQGGTGELFF.

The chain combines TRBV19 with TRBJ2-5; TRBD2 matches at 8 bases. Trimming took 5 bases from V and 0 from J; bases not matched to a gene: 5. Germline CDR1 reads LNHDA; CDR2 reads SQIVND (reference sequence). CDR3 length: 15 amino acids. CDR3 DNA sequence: TGTGCCAGTAGTTCGGGGGGGACAAACCAAGAGACCCAGTACTTC. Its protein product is CASSSGGTNQETQYF.

The CDR3 loop reads CASRRGGGIREKLFF. DNA for the CDR3: TGTGCCAGCAGGAGGGGAGGGGGAATTCGCGAAAAACTGTTTTTT. V usage is TRBV9 and J usage is TRBJ1-4, with D maybe TRBD1 (6 bases). Germline loops: CDR1 SGDLS, CDR2 YYNGEE. V lost 5 bases, J lost 8 bases, and 19 bases lay in between. The CDR3 length is 15 residues. The variable domain in full, completed from reference TRBV9 and TRBJ1-4, reads DSGVTQTPKHLITATGQRVTLRCSPRSGDLSVYWYQQSLDQGLQFLIQYYNGEERAKGNILERFSAQQFPDLHSELNLSSLELGDSALYFCASRRGGGIREKLFFGSGTQLSVL.

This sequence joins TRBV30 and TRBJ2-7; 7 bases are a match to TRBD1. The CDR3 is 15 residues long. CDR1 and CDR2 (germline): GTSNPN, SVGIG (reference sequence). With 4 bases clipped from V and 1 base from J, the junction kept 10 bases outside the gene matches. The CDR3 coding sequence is TGTGCCTGGACAAAGTCGGGACAGTCATCCTACGAGCAGTACTTC. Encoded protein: CAWTKSGQSSYEQYF.

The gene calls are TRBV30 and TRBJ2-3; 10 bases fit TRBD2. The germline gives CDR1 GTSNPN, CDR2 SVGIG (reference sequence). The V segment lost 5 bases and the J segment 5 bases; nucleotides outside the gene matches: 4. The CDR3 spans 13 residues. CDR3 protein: CAWASGGVDTQYF. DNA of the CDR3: TGTGCCTGGGCAAGCGGGGGGGTAGATACGCAGTATTTT.

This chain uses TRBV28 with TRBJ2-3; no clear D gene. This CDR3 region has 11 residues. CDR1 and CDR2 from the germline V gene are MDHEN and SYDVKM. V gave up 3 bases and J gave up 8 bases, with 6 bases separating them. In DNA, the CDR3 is TGTGCCAGCAGTTTCCTCGGTACGCAGTATTTT. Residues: CASSFLGTQYF.

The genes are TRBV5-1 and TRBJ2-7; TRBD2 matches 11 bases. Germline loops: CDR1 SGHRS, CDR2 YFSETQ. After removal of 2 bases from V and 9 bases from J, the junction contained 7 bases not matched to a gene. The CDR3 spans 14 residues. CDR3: CASSLLAGESAQYF. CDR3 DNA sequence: TGCGCCAGCAGCTTACTAGCGGGAGAATCAGCGCAGTACTTC. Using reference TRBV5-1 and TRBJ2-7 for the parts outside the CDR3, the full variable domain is KAGVTQTPRYLIKTRGQQVTLSCSPISGHRSVSWYQQTPGQGLQFLFEYFSETQRNKGNFPGRFSGRQFSNSRSEMNVSTLELGDSALYLCASSLLAGESAQYFGPGTRLTVT.